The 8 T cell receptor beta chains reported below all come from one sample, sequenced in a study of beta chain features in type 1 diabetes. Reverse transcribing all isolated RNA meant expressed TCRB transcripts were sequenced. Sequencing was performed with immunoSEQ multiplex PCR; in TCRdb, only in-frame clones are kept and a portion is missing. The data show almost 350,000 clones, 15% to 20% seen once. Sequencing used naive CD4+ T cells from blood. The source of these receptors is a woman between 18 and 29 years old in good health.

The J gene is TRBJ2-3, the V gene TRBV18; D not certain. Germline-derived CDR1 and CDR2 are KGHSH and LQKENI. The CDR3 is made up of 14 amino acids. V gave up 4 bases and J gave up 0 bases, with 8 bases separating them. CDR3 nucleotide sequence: TGTGCCAGCTCACGAGTACAGAGCACAGATACGCAGTATTTT. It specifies CASSRVQSTDTQYF.

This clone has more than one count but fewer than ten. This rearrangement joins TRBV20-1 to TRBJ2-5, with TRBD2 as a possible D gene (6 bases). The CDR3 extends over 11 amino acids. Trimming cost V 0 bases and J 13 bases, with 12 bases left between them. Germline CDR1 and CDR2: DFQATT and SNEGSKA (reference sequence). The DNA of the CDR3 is TGCAGTGCTAGAGATAGGAGGGGTTTGTACTTC. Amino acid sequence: CSARDRRGLYF.

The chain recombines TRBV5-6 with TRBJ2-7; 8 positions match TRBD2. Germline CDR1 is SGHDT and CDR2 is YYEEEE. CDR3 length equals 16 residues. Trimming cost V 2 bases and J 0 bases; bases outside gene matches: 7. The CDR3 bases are TGTGCCAGCAGCTTCTGGTTAGCGGGGCCCTCCTACGAGCAGTACTTC. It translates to CASSFWLAGPSYEQYF. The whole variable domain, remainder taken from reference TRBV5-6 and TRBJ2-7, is DAGVTQSPTHLIKTRGQQVTLRCSPKSGHDTVSWYQQALGQGPQFIFQYYEEEERQRGNFPDRFSGHQFPNYSSELNVNALLLGDSALYLCASSFWLAGPSYEQYFGPGTRLTVT.

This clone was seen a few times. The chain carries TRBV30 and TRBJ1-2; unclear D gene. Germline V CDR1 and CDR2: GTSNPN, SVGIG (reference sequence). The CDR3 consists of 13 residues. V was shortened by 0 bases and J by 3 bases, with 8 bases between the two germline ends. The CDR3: CAWSVEQHYGYTF. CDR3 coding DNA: TGTGCCTGGAGTGTAGAACAGCACTATGGCTACACCTTC.

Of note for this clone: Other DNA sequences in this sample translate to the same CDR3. The CDR3 bases are TGTGCCAGCAGTGTAGGACAGAACTATGGCTACACCTTC. It is translated as CASSVGQNYGYTF. This chain joins TRBV2 and TRBJ1-2, with D possibly matching TRBD1 (6 bases). The CDR3 runs 13 residues. Trimming left V 4 bases short and J 2 bases short, with 8 bases between. CDR1 and CDR2 from the germline V gene are SNHLY and FYNNEI.

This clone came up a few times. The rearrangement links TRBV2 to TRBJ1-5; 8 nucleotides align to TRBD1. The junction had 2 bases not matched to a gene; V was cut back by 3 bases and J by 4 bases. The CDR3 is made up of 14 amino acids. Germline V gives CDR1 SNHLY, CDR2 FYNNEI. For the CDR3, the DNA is TGTGCCAGCAGTGATCGGACAGGGAATCAGCCCCAGCATTTT. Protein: CASSDRTGNQPQHF.

CDR3 loop: CAWSPLYYGYTF. For the CDR3, the DNA is TGTGCCTGGAGCCCCTTATACTATGGCTACACCTTC. The chain is built from TRBV30 and TRBJ1-2; D is unclear. The V gene's germline CDR1 is GTSNPN and CDR2 SVGIG (reference sequence). The ends were cut back, 3 bases at V and 3 bases at J, with 8 bases in the middle. The CDR3 loop spans 12 amino acids.

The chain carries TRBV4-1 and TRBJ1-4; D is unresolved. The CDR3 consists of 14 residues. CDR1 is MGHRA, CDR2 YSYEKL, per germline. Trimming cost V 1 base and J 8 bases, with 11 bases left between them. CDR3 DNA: TGCGCCAGCAGCCAAGGTTCGATACTCGAAAAACTGTTTTTT. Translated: CASSQGSILEKLFF.